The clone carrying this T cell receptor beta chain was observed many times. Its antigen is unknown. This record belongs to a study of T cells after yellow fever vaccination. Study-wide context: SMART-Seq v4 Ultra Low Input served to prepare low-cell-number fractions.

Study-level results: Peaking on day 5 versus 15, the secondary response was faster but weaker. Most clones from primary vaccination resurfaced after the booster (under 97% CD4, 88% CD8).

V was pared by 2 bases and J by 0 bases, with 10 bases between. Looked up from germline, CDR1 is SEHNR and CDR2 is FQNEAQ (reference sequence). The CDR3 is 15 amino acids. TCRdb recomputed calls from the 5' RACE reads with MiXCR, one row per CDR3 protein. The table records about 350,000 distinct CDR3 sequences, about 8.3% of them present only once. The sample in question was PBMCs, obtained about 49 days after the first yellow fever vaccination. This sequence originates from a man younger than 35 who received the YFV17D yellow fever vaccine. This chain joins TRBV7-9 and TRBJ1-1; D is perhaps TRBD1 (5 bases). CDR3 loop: CASSLTGGMNTEAFF. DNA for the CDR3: TGTGCCAGCAGCTTAACCGGGGGGATGAACACTGAAGCTTTCTTT.